This TCR beta chain was captured in a study of shared clonotypes between healthy human individuals. Each subset's genomic DNA was split evenly across several immunoSEQ plates. Method: immunoSEQ multiplex PCR; TCRdb's copy keeps in-frame clones and lacks some. The data contain around 2.1 million clones, about 93% of them singletons. Terminally differentiated effector memory CD45RA+ cells were excluded from the naive CD8 cells, which were CD45RO-negative and positively selected for CCR7. The clonotype comes from a man younger than 30 in good health. Some clones in this sample may be carry-over from other donors' samples. The material sequenced was naive CD8+ T cells from PBMCs.

The CDR3 DNA reads TGTGCCAGTAGTGTCCCGACTAGCGGGAGCACAGATACGCAGTATTTT. Amino acid sequence: CASSVPTSGSTDTQYF. J is TRBJ2-3 and V is TRBV19; TRBD2 matches 10 bases. Per the germline V gene, CDR1 is LNHDA and CDR2 is SQIVND (reference sequence). CDR3 length: 16 amino acids. With V trimmed by 5 bases and J by 0 bases, 5 bases remained unmatched.